This entry lists 4 T cell receptor beta chains sequenced from one sample in a study of T cells in Graves' hyperthyroidism and ophthalmopathy. TCR beta CDR3 regions were amplified from RNA transcripts. The study used the HTBI primer set for a first-round RT-PCR of the TCR CDR3. MiXCR, run by TCRdb on the multiplex PCR reads, gives a single entry per CDR3 protein. In the table there are 450,000 to 650,000 distinct CDR3 sequences, less than 25% of which are singletons. Sequenced sample: blood. All receptors derive from a man younger than 35 with Graves' hyperthyroidism.

This clonotype was counted many times. The V gene is TRBV28, the J gene TRBJ1-5; possibly TRBD1 for D (6 bases). Germline values: CDR1 MDHEN, CDR2 SYDVKM. Trimming removed 4 bases at V and 6 bases at J, with 13 bases between. CDR3 size: 14 residues. This CDR3 reads CASSSNRDSQPQHF. The CDR3 DNA reads as TGTGCCAGCAGTTCAAACAGGGATAGTCAGCCCCAGCATTTT.

This clonotype was detected many times. This chain links TRBV28 with TRBJ1-2; D uncertain. Germline assignment: CDR1 MDHEN and CDR2 SYDVKM. V shed 5 bases and J shed 3 bases, with 10 bases lying between them. The CDR3 consists of 13 residues. Here the CDR3 DNA reads TGTGCCAGCAGTCACAGTCCTGACTATGGCTACACCTTC. This encodes CASSHSPDYGYTF.

This clonotype was counted ten times or more. The CDR3 here is CASRADRLMNTEAFF. The CDR3 DNA is TGTGCCAGCAGGGCTGACAGGCTCATGAACACTGAAGCTTTCTTT. The gene calls are TRBV2 and TRBJ1-1; maybe TRBD1 (6 bases). From germline, CDR1 is SNHLY and CDR2 FYNNEI. Trimming left V 6 bases short and J 0 bases short, with 14 bases between. CDR3 length: 15 amino acids.

In its sample, this clonotype was seen many times. The chain combines TRBV12-3 or TRBV12-4 with TRBJ2-7, with unresolved D. The germline V and J ends were trimmed by 5 bases and 6 bases, with 17 bases remaining between them. The CDR3 sequence is 14 residues long. CDR3 protein: CASSNINPFVEQYF. The CDR3 DNA is TGTGCCAGCAGTAACATAAACCCTTTTGTCGAGCAGTACTTC.